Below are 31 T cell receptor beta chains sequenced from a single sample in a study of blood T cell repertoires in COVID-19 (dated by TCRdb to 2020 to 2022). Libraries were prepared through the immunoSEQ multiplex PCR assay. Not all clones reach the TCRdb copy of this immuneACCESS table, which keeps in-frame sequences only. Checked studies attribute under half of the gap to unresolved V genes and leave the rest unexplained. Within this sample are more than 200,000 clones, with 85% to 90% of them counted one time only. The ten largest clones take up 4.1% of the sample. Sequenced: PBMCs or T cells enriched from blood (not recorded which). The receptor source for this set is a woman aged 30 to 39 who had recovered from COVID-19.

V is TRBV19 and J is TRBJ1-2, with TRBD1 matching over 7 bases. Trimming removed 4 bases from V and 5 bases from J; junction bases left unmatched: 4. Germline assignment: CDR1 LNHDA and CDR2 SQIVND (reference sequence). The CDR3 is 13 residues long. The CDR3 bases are TGTGCCAGTAGTAGGGGACAGCATTATGGCTACACCTTC. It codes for CASSRGQHYGYTF.

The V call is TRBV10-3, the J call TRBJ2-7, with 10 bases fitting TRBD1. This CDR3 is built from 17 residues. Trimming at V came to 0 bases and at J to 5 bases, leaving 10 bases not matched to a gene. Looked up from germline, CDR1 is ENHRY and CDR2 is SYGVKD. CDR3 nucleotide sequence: TGTGCCATCAGTGAGTCGACGGGACAGGGGTATCGGAACGAGCAGTACTTC. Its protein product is CAISESTGQGYRNEQYF.

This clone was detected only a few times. CDR3 amino acids: CASHRGGNQPQHF. The CDR3 DNA is TGTGCCAGCCACAGGGGTGGCAATCAGCCCCAGCATTTT. The rearrangement joins TRBV28 to TRBJ1-5, with TRBD1 matching 7 bases. The CDR3 spans 13 residues. From germline, CDR1 is MDHEN and CDR2 SYDVKM. The V gene end was trimmed by 8 bases and the J gene end by 2 bases; junction bases not matched to a gene: 3.

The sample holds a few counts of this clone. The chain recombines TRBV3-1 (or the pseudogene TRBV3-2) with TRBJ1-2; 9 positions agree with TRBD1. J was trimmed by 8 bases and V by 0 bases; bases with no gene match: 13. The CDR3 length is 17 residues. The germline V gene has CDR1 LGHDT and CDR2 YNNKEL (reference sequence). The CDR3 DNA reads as TGTGCCAGCAGCCAAGATCTAAGATTTAGGACAGGGGAAGGCTACACCTTC. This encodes CASSQDLRFRTGEGYTF.

The CDR3 sequence is CASSISPGELYEQYF. The CDR3 bases are TGTGCCAGCAGTATCTCGCCAGGGGAACTCTACGAGCAGTACTTC. This chain joins TRBV27 and TRBJ2-7, with D possibly TRBD1 on 6 matching bases. The CDR3 length is 15 residues. CDR1 is MNHEY, CDR2 SMNVEV, per germline (reference sequence). V gave up 5 bases and J gave up 3 bases, with 17 bases separating them.

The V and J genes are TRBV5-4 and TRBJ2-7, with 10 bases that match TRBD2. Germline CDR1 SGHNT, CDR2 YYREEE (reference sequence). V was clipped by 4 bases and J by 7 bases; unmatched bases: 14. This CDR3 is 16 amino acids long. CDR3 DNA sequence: TGTGCCAGCAGCGCCTATCCCCTAGCGGGAGAACAAGAGCAGTACTTC. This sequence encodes CASSAYPLAGEQEQYF.

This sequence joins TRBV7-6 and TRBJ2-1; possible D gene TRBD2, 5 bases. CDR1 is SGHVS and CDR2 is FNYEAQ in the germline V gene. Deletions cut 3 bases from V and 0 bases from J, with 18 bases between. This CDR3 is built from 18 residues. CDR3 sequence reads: CASSFLWGESDSYNEQFF. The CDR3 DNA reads TGTGCCAGCAGCTTTTTGTGGGGAGAGAGTGACTCCTACAATGAGCAGTTCTTC.

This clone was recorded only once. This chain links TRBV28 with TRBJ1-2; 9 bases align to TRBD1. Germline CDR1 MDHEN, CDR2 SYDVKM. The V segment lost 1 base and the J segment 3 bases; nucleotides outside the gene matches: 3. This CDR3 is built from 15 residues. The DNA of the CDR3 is TGTGCCAGCAGTTTATCGGGACAGGGTGACTATGGCTACACCTTC. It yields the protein CASSLSGQGDYGYTF.

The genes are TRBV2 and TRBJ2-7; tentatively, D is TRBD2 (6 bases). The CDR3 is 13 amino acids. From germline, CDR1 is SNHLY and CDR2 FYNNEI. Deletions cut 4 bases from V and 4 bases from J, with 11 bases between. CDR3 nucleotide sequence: TGTGCCAGCAGTGGAGGGAGCGGGTACGAGCAGTACTTC. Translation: CASSGGSGYEQYF.

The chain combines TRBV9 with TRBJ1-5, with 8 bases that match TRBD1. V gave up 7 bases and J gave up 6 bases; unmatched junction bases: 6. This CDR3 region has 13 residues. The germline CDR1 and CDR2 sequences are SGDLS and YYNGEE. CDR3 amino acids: CASGGQEGQPQHF. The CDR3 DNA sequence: TGTGCCAGCGGGGGACAGGAGGGTCAGCCCCAGCATTTT.

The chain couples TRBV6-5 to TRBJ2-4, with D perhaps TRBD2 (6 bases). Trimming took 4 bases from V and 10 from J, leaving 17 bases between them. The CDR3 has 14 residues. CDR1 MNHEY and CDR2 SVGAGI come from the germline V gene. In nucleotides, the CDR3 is TGTGCCAGCAGTTTAATGGGACTTATCTTAATTCAGTACTTC. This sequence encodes CASSLMGLILIQYF.

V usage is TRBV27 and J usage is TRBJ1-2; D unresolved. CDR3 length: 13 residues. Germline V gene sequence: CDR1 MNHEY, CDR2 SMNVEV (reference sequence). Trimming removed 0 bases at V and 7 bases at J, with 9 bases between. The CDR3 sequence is CASSLSYSGGYTF. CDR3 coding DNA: TGTGCCAGCAGTTTATCGTACAGTGGTGGCTACACCTTC.

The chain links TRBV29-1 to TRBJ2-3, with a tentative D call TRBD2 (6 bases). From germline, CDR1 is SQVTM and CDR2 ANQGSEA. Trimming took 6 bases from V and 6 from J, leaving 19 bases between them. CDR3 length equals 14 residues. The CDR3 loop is CSVGYGSLGDTQYF. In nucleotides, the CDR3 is TGCAGCGTCGGATACGGGAGCCTAGGGGATACGCAGTATTTT.

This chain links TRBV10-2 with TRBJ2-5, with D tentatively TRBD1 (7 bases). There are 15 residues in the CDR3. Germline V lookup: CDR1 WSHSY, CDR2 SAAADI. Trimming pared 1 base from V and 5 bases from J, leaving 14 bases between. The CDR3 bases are TGCGCCAGCAGTGAGTTGGAGGGGGCGCGGGAGACCCAGTACTTC. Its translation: CASSELEGARETQYF.

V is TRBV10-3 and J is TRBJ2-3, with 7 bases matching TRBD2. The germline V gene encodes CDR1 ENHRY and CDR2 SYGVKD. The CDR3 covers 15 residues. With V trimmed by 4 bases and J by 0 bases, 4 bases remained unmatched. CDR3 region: CAISVSGGSTDTQYF. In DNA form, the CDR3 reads TGTGCCATCAGTGTCTCCGGGGGGAGCACAGATACGCAGTATTTT.

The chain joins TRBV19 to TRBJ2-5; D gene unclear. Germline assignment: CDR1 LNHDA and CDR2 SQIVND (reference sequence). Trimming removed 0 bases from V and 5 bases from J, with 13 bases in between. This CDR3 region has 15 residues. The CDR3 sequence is CASSIDWSVPETQYF. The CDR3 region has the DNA TGTGCCAGTAGTATAGATTGGAGCGTCCCCGAGACCCAGTACTTC.

CDR3 nucleotides: TGTGCCAGTAGTCCGAGGGGGACAGGGGGGAATCAGCCCCAGCATTTT. It encodes CASSPRGTGGNQPQHF. J is TRBJ1-5 and V is TRBV19; 11 nucleotides align to TRBD1. The J segment lost 4 bases and the V segment lost 5 bases, leaving 7 bases of the junction unmatched. The CDR3 sequence is 16 residues long. Germline values: CDR1 LNHDA, CDR2 SQIVND (reference sequence).

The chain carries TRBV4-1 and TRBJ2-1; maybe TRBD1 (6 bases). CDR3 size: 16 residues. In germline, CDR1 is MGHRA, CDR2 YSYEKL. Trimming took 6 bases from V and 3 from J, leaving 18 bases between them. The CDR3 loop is CASRSYRGSDYNEQFF. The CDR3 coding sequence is TGCGCCAGCAGATCCTATAGGGGGAGCGACTACAATGAGCAGTTCTTC.

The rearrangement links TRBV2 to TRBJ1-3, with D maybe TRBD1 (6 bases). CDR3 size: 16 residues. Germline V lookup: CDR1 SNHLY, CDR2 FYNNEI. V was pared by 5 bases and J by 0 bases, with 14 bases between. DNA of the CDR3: TGTGCCAGCAGTCCTTCTAGGGGGAGCTCTGGAAACACCATATATTTT. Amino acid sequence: CASSPSRGSSGNTIYF.

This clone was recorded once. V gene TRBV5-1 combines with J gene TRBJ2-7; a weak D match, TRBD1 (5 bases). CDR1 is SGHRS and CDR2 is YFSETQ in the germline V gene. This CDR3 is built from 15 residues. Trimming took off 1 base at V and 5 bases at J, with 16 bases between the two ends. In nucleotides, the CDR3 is TGCGCCAGCAGCTTGCCAACAGGCGATCCTAACGAGCAGTACTTC. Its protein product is CASSLPTGDPNEQYF.

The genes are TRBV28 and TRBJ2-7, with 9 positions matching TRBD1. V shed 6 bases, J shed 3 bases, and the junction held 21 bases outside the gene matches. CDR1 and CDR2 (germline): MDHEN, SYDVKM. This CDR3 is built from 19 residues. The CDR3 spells CASSPPPGQGSGHYYEQYF. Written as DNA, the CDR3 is TGTGCCAGCAGCCCGCCGCCGGGACAGGGAAGTGGACACTACTACGAGCAGTACTTC.

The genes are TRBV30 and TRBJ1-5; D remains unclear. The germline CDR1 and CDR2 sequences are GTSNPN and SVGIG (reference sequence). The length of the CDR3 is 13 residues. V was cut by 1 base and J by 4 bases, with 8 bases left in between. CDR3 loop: CAWSAEFNQPQHF. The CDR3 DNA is TGTGCCTGGAGTGCGGAGTTTAATCAGCCCCAGCATTTT.

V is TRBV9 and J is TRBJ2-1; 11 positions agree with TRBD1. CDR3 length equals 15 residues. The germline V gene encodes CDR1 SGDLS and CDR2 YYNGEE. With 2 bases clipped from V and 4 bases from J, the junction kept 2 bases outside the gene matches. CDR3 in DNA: TGTGCCAGCAGCGTCGGGACAGGGGGTTACAATGAGCAGTTCTTC. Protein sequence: CASSVGTGGYNEQFF.

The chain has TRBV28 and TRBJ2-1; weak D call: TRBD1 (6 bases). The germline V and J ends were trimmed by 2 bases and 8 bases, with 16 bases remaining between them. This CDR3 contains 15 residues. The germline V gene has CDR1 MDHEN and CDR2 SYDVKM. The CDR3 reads CASSLPTGYRDEQFF. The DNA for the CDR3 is TGTGCCAGCAGTTTACCGACAGGTTATCGGGATGAGCAGTTCTTC.

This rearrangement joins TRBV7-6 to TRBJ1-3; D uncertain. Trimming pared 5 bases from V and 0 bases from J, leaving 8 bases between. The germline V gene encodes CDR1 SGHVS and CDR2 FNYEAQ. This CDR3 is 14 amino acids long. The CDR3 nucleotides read TGTGCCAGCAGCCCCCCTACCTCTGGAAACACCATATATTTT. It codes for CASSPPTSGNTIYF.

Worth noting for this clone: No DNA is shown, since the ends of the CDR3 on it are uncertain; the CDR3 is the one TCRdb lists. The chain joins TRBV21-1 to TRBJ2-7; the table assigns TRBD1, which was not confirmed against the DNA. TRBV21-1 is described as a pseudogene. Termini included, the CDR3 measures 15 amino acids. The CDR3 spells CASSKSFGTGAEQYF.

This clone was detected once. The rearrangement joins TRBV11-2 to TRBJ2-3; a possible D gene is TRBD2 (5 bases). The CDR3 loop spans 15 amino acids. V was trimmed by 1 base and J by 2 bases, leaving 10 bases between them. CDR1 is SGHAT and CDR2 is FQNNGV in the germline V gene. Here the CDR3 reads CASSLVGGPTDTQYF. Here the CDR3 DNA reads TGTGCCAGCAGCTTAGTAGGAGGACCCACAGATACGCAGTATTTT.

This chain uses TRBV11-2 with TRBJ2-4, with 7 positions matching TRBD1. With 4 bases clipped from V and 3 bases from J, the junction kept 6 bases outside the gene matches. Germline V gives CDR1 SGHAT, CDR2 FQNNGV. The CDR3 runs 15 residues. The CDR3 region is CASSWTDRHKNIQYF. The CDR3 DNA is TGTGCCAGCAGCTGGACGGACAGGCACAAAAACATTCAGTACTTC. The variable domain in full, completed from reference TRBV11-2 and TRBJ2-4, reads EAGVAQSPRYKIIEKRQSVAFWCNPISGHATLYWYQQILGQGPKLLIQFQNNGVVDDSQLPKDRFSAERLKGVDSTLKIQPAKLEDSAVYLCASSWTDRHKNIQYFGAGTRLSVL.

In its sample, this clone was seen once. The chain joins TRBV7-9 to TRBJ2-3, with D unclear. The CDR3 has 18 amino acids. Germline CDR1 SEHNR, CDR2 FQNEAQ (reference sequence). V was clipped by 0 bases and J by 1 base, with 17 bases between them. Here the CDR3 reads CASSLALVLVSGTDTQYF. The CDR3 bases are TGTGCCAGCAGCTTAGCGCTGGTCCTAGTGTCTGGCACAGATACGCAGTATTTT.

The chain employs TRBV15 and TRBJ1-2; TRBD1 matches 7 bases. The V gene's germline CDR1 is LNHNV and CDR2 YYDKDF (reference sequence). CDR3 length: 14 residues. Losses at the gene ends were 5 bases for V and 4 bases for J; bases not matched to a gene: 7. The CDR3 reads CATSPRNRGYGYTF. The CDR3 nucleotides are TGTGCCACCAGCCCTAGGAACAGGGGCTATGGCTACACCTTC. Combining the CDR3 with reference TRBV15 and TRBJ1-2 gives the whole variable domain DAMVIQNPRYQVTQFGKPVTLSCSQTLNHNVMYWYQQKSSQAPKLLFHYYDKDFNNEADTPDNFQSRRPNTSFCFLDIRSPGLGDTAMYLCATSPRNRGYGYTFGSGTRLTVV.

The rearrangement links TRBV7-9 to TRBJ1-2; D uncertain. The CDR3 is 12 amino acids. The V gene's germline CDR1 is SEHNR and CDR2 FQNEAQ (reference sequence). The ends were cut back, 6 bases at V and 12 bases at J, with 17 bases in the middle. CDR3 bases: TGTGCCAGCAGTCTCCCGGGTATGGCCAACACCTTC. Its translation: CASSLPGMANTF. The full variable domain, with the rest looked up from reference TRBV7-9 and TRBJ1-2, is DTGVSQNPRHKITKRGQNVTFRCDPISEHNRLYWYRQTLGQGPEFLTYFQNEAQLEKSRLLSDRFSAERPKGSFSTLEIQRTEQGDSAMYLCASSLPGMANTFGSGTRLTVV.